The clone carrying this TCR beta chain was recorded many times. This entry belongs to a study of neurological immune-mediated disorders. The V end was cut by 5 bases, the J end by 4 bases, with 20 bases between. The CDR3 has 16 amino acids. Germline CDR1 and CDR2: SGHVS and FNYEAQ. A single record per CDR3 protein comes from TCRdb applying MiXCR to the 5' RACE reads. The data hold approximately 30,000 distinct CDR3 sequences, with around 21% observed a single time. The specimen sequenced was PBMCs. The clonotype comes from a woman aged 55-70 years in good health. The chain employs TRBV7-6 and TRBJ1-1, with D tentatively TRBD1 (5 bases). CDR3: CASSLQFPGHGTEAFF. DNA of the CDR3: TGTGCCAGCAGCCTACAGTTCCCGGGGCATGGCACTGAAGCTTTCTTT.